Listed below are T cell receptor beta chains from one sample, sequenced in a study of identical twins. In TCRdb, the 5' RACE reads were re-called with MiXCR into one record per CDR3 protein. The table lists about 720,000 distinct CDR3 sequences, over 8.5% of them singletons. These records were also assigned to another study, of yellow fever vaccine responses in identical twins.

Sequencing was performed on PBMCs. These receptors all come from a woman aged 18-29 years in good health. Both conserved end residues are part of each CDR3. D genes are given only for firm matches. Clone size appears in some rows only: once, few, many, or a class for an expanded clone.

TRBJ1-1	-	TRBV4-2	TRBD1	CASSQDKTGPEAFF	TGTGCCAGCAGCCAGGATAAGACAGGGCCTGAAGCTTTCTTT
TRBJ2-1	many	TRBV7-3	-	CASSPVQGGDEQFF	TGTGCCAGCAGCCCAGTACAGGGCGGCGATGAGCAGTTCTTC
TRBJ2-4	many	TRBV7-2	-	CASSRRRDRENIQYF	TGTGCCAGCAGCCGAAGGAGGGACCGAGAAAACATTCAGTACTTC
TRBJ1-6	few	TRBV12-3/TRBV12-4	-	CASSPGTLYNSPLHF	TGTGCCAGCAGTCCAGGGACGCTTTATAATTCACCCCTCCACTTT
TRBJ2-1	few	TRBV29-1	TRBD2	CSVEEYFSGGEQFF	TGCAGCGTCGAAGAATACTTTAGCGGGGGGGAGCAGTTCTTC
TRBJ1-2	-	TRBV9	TRBD1	CASSPGGAAAGNYGYTF	TGTGCCAGCAGCCCAGGGGGGGCAGCCGCCGGTAACTATGGCTACACCTTC
TRBJ2-5	few	TRBV7-7	TRBD2	CASSLSRAGETQYF	TGTGCTAGCAGCTTATCGCGAGCGGGGGAGACCCAGTACTTC
TRBJ2-7	-	TRBV4-2	-	CASSQDTNGAYEQYF	TGTGCCAGCAGCCAAGATACCAACGGCGCCTACGAGCAGTACTTC
TRBJ2-7	-	TRBV11-2	TRBD2	CASSLERGTSGGSYEQYF	TGTGCCAGCAGCTTAGAGCGCGGGACTAGCGGGGGGTCCTACGAGCAGTACTTC
TRBJ2-7	many	TRBV6-2/TRBV6-3	TRBD2	CASSLAAEDYEQYF	TGTGCCAGCAGTCTAGCGGCCGAGGACTACGAGCAGTACTTC
TRBJ1-1	many	TRBV6-5	-	CASHDGGEAFF	TGTGCCAGCCACGACGGGGGTGAAGCTTTCTTT
TRBJ1-2	few	TRBV18	-	CASSPGRAGGYTF	TGTGCCAGCTCACCCGGCAGGGCCGGAGGCTACACCTTC
TRBJ2-7	-	TRBV4-3	-	CASSQDAGTYEQYF	TGCGCCAGCAGCCAAGACGCAGGGACCTACGAGCAGTACTTC
TRBJ1-5	-	TRBV12-3/TRBV12-4	-	CASSHTRGGVLGNQPQHF	TGTGCCAGCAGTCATACTAGGGGTGGGGTATTAGGCAATCAGCCCCAGCATTTT
TRBJ2-7	few	TRBV7-9	-	CASSFIGNFPSGYEQYF	TGTGCCAGCAGCTTTATTGGGAATTTCCCTTCGGGGTACGAGCAGTACTTC
TRBJ2-7	-	TRBV12-3/TRBV12-4	TRBD1	CASSFQPGGIDEQYF	TGTGCCAGCAGTTTCCAGCCAGGGGGCATCGACGAGCAGTACTTC
TRBJ2-7	-	TRBV28	TRBD1	CASSFTRGPEQYF	TGTGCCAGCAGTTTTACCAGGGGGCCCGAGCAGTACTTC
TRBJ2-1	few	TRBV6-5	TRBD1	CASSWDSEHYNEQFF	TGTGCCAGCAGTTGGGACAGTGAACACTACAATGAGCAGTTCTTC
TRBJ2-1	few	TRBV21-1	-	CASSKEEDLDNEQFF	TGTGCCAGCAGCAAAGAGGAAGACCTAGACAATGAGCAGTTCTTC
TRBJ2-5	-	TRBV7-9	-	CASSTYRGGSKKETQYF	TGTGCCAGCAGCACTTATAGGGGTGGTAGCAAGAAAGAGACCCAGTACTTC
TRBJ2-3	-	TRBV27	-	CASSFRLGQDTQYF	TGTGCCAGCAGTTTCAGGTTGGGTCAGGATACGCAGTATTTT
TRBJ1-2	-	TRBV7-9	-	CASSPQPTGANYGYTF	TGTGCCAGCAGCCCTCAACCGACAGGAGCTAACTATGGCTACACCTTC
TRBJ2-7	many	TRBV11-2	-	CASSLDDSYGYEQYF	TGTGCCAGCAGCTTAGACGACAGTTACGGCTACGAGCAGTACTTC
TRBJ1-1	many	TRBV20-1	-	CSATRQAGVTEAFF	TGCAGTGCAACCCGGCAGGCGGGGGTCACTGAAGCTTTCTTT
TRBJ2-3	-	TRBV7-6	-	CASTSPREGGTDTQYF	TGTGCCAGCACGTCCCCCAGGGAAGGGGGCACAGATACGCAGTATTTT
TRBJ1-2	-	TRBV6-5	-	CASSYWVRGGYTF	TGTGCCAGCAGTTACTGGGTCCGGGGTGGCTACACCTTC
TRBJ2-7	many	TRBV4-3	TRBD2	CASSQDWEGYEQYF	TGCGCCAGCAGCCAAGATTGGGAGGGCTACGAGCAGTACTTC
TRBJ2-2	many	TRBV25-1	-	CASSSAADTGELFF	TGTGCCAGCAGTTCCGCGGCGGACACCGGGGAGCTGTTTTTT
TRBJ2-3	-	TRBV11-2	TRBD2	CASSRQIPGLAGAGFTDTQYF	TGTGCCAGCAGCCGTCAAATTCCGGGACTAGCGGGAGCGGGCTTCACAGATACGCAGTATTTT
TRBJ2-1	-	TRBV20-1	TRBD2	CCARDRGALAGGLKQFF	TGCTGCGCTAGAGATCGGGGCGCGTTAGCGGGAGGGTTAAAGCAGTTCTTC
TRBJ2-3	few	TRBV7-2	-	CASSLASSRTRSDTQYF	TGTGCCAGCAGCTTAGCCTCTTCTAGAACTCGGTCAGATACGCAGTATTTT
TRBJ2-7	-	TRBV9	TRBD1	CASSPQGQGRNEQYF	TGTGCCAGCAGCCCACAGGGACAGGGGCGGAACGAGCAGTACTTC
TRBJ2-3	-	TRBV20-1	TRBD2	CSAEETSGRRDTQYF	TGCAGTGCTGAAGAGACTAGCGGGAGGAGAGATACGCAGTATTTT
TRBJ2-3	-	TRBV30	-	CAWSVLEIDTDTQYF	TGTGCCTGGAGTGTTTTGGAGATAGACACAGATACGCAGTATTTT
TRBJ2-1	-	TRBV20-1	-	CSGELDEQFF	TGCAGTGGTGAGTTGGATGAGCAGTTCTTC
TRBJ1-1	many	TRBV7-9	-	CASSRDKNTEAFF	TGTGCCAGCAGCCGGGACAAGAACACTGAAGCTTTCTTT
TRBJ2-4	-	TRBV12-3/TRBV12-4	-	CASSFAIAKNIQYF	TGTGCCAGCAGTTTCGCCATAGCCAAAAACATTCAGTACTTC
TRBJ2-7	many	TRBV12-3/TRBV12-4	TRBD1	CASRVGQGYEQYF	TGTGCCAGCAGGGTGGGACAGGGCTACGAGCAGTACTTC
TRBJ2-1	-	TRBV20-1	TRBD2	CSSTGLASSYNEQFF	TGCAGTTCTACCGGACTAGCGAGCTCCTACAATGAGCAGTTCTTC
TRBJ2-3	many	TRBV24-1	TRBD2	CATSLAGDYADTQYF	TGTGCCACCAGCCTAGCGGGAGATTACGCAGATACGCAGTATTTT
TRBJ2-1	many	TRBV14	TRBD2	CASSQDLAGAFNEQFF	TGTGCCAGCAGCCAAGATCTAGCGGGAGCTTTCAATGAGCAGTTCTTC
TRBJ2-3	-	TRBV5-5	-	CASSSNKEGTDTQYF	TGTGCCAGCAGCTCGAATAAGGAGGGCACAGATACGCAGTATTTT
TRBJ1-1	-	TRBV7-9	-	CASSQASLNTEAFF	TGTGCCAGCAGCCAGGCATCCTTGAACACTGAAGCTTTCTTT
TRBJ1-4	many	TRBV5-6	TRBD1	CASTMDRGEKLFF	TGTGCCAGCACCATGGACAGGGGAGAAAAACTGTTTTTT
TRBJ2-7	few	TRBV10-2	-	CASSDKGLKPSYEQYF	TGCGCCAGCAGTGACAAAGGACTGAAACCCTCCTACGAGCAGTACTTC
TRBJ2-5	-	TRBV11-2	-	CASSLDLGREDKETQYF	TGTGCCAGCAGCTTAGATCTCGGCAGGGAAGATAAAGAGACCCAGTACTTC
TRBJ2-5	many	TRBV6-2/TRBV6-3	-	CASSYLTALQETQYF	TGTGCCAGCAGTTACTTGACAGCCCTCCAAGAGACCCAGTACTTC
TRBJ2-7	few	TRBV11-2	TRBD1	CASSLWQGDKQYF	TGTGCCAGCAGCTTATGGCAGGGGGACAAGCAGTACTTC
TRBJ2-1	many	TRBV6-5	TRBD2	CASSSSGSLNEQFF	TGTGCCAGCAGTTCGAGCGGGAGTCTGAATGAGCAGTTCTTC
TRBJ2-1	many	TRBV12-3/TRBV12-4	TRBD2	CASSLPSGTEQFF	TGTGCCAGCAGTTTACCTAGCGGGACTGAGCAGTTCTTC
TRBJ2-1	few	TRBV12-3/TRBV12-4	TRBD2	CASSFRLAGLNEQFF	TGTGCCAGCAGTTTTCGTCTAGCGGGGCTCAATGAGCAGTTCTTC
TRBJ2-5	many	TRBV12-3/TRBV12-4	-	CASNRHRDKLETQYF	TGTGCCAGCAACAGGCACAGGGACAAATTGGAGACCCAGTACTTC
TRBJ2-1	-	TRBV19	-	CASTGAGSAYNEQFF	TGTGCCAGTACGGGTGCCGGGAGCGCCTACAATGAGCAGTTCTTC
TRBJ2-5	-	TRBV28	TRBD2	CASSISGGAFETQYF	TGTGCCAGCAGTATTAGCGGGGGGGCGTTTGAGACCCAGTACTTC